This TCR beta chain is from a study of T cell repertoires in cytomegalovirus infection. One entry per CDR3 protein, called by TCRdb with MiXCR from the reads. Altogether 150,000 to 200,000 distinct CDR3 sequences are present, 15% to 20% being singletons, with the ten largest covering less than 3.5%. This clonotype was observed a handful of times. Its antigen is currently unknown. Trimming stripped 1 base from V and 8 bases from J, with 13 bases between. Per germline, CDR1 SGHKS and CDR2 YYEKEE (reference sequence). The CDR3 sequence is 14 residues long. Overall study findings and caveats: Dominant in the ex vivo response were TCR beta clonotypes restricted by HLA-C and specific for CMV. Accumulated public TCR beta family frequency recognized individuals carrying CMV together with the relevant HLA.

Sequenced sample: PBMCs. The chain carries TRBV5-5 and TRBJ2-1, with no clear D. The clonotype was recovered from a human donor in good health (CMV status not recorded). Some clones in this sample may be carry-over from other donors' samples. DNA of the CDR3: TGTGCCAGCAGCTTGTCGGGCGTGGAACATGAGCAGTTCTTC. Protein product: CASSLSGVEHEQFF.